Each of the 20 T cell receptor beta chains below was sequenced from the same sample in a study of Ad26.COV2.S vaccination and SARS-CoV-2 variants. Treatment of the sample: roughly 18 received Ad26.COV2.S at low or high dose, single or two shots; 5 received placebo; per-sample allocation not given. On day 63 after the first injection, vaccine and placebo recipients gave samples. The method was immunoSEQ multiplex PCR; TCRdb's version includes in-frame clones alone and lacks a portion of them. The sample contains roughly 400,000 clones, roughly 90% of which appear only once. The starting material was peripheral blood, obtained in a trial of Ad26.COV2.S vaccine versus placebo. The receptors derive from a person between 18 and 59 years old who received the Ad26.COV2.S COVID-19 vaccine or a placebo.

The CDR3 nucleotides are TGTGCCACCAGCTTCGAGGGGACTAGCGGGAGGGGGAGGCAGTTCTTC. Amino acid sequence: CATSFEGTSGRGRQFF. The chain uses TRBV15 and TRBJ2-1, with 16 bases that match TRBD2. This CDR3 is built from 16 residues. Per the germline V gene, CDR1 is LNHNV and CDR2 is YYDKDF (reference sequence). The V and J ends lost 5 bases and 12 bases, in that order; junction bases with no gene match: 10.

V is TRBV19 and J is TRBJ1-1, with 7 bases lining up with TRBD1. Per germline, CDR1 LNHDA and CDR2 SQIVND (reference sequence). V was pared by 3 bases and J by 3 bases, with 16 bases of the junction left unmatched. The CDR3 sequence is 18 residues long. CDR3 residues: CASSIKPSFTGAYTEAFF. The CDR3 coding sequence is TGTGCCAGTAGTATCAAGCCCTCTTTTACAGGGGCTTACACTGAAGCTTTCTTT. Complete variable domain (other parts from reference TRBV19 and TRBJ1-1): DGGITQSPKYLFRKEGQNVTLSCEQNLNHDAMYWYRQDPGQGLRLIYYSQIVNDFQKGDIAEGYSVSREKKESFPLTVTSAQKNPTAFYLCASSIKPSFTGAYTEAFFGQGTRLTVV.

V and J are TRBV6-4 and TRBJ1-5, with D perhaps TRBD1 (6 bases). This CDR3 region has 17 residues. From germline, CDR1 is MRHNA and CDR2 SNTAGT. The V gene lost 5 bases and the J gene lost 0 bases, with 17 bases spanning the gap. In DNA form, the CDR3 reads TGTGCCAGCAGTACCGGGACATCCGCTAATAGCAATCAGCCCCAGCATTTT. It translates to CASSTGTSANSNQPQHF.

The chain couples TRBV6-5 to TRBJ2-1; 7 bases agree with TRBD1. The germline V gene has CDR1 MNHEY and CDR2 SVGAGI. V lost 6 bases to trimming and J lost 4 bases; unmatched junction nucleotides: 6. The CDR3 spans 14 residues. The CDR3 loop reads CASRATGTYNEQFF. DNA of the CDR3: TGTGCCAGCAGGGCGACAGGGACGTACAATGAGCAGTTCTTC.

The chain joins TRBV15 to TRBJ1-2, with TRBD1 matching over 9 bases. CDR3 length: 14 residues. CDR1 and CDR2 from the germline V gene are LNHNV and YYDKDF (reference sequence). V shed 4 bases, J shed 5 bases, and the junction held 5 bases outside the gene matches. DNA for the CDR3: TGTGCCACCAGCAACGACAGGGGGGGTTATGGCTACACCTTC. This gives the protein CATSNDRGGYGYTF. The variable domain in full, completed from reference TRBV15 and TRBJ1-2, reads DAMVIQNPRYQVTQFGKPVTLSCSQTLNHNVMYWYQQKSSQAPKLLFHYYDKDFNNEADTPDNFQSRRPNTSFCFLDIRSPGLGDTAMYLCATSNDRGGYGYTFGSGTRLTVV.

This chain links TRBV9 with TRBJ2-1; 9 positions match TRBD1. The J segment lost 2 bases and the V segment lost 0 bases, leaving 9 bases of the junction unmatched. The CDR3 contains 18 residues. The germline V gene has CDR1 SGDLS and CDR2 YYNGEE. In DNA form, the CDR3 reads TGTGCCAGCAGCGTAGGGGACAGGGTTTTATCGACCTACAATGAGCAGTTCTTC. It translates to CASSVGDRVLSTYNEQFF.

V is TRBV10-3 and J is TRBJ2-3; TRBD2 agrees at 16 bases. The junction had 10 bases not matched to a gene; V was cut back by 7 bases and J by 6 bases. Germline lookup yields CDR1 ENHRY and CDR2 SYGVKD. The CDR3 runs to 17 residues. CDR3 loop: CAIKPTGTSGRADTQYF. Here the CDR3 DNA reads TGTGCCATCAAACCTACCGGGACTAGCGGGAGGGCTGATACGCAGTATTTT.

In DNA, the CDR3 is TGTGCCAGCAGTGAAGGAGCCTCTAGGTTCTCCGAGCAGTACTTC. As protein: CASSEGASRFSEQYF. V gene TRBV2 combines with J gene TRBJ2-7; unclear D gene. V lost 1 base and J lost 6, with 16 bases in between. This CDR3 has 15 residues. The germline CDR1 and CDR2 sequences are SNHLY and FYNNEI.

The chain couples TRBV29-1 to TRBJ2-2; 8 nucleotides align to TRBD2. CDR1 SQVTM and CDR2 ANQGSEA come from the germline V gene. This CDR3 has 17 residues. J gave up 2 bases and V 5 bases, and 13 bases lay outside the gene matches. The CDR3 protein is CSVHLPRAGGNTGELFF. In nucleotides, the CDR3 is TGCAGCGTTCACCTACCCCGGGCGGGGGGCAACACCGGGGAGCTGTTTTTT.

In DNA form, the CDR3 reads TGTGCCAGCAGTTACTCGGACGGAGCCTATGGCTACACCTTC. As protein: CASSYSDGAYGYTF. The chain uses TRBV6-5 and TRBJ1-2; D not certain. V was pared by 0 bases and J by 4 bases, with 9 bases between. The CDR3 totals 14 residues. Per germline, CDR1 MNHEY and CDR2 SVGAGI.

CDR3 sequence reads: CASSESGQPNEKLFF. The CDR3 DNA reads TGTGCCAGCAGTGAATCTGGACAGCCTAATGAAAAACTGTTTTTT. The rearrangement joins TRBV25-1 to TRBJ1-4; D is possibly TRBD1 (6 bases). The germline CDR1 and CDR2 sequences are MGHDK and SYGVNS. V dropped 1 base and J dropped 3 bases, with 9 bases sitting between them. There are 15 residues in the CDR3.

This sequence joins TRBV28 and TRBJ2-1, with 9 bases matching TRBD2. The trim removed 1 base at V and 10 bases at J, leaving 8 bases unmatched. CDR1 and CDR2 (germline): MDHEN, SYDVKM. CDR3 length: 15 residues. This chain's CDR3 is CASSLSAGGVLEQFF. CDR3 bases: TGTGCCAGCAGTTTATCGGCGGGAGGGGTTTTGGAGCAGTTCTTC.

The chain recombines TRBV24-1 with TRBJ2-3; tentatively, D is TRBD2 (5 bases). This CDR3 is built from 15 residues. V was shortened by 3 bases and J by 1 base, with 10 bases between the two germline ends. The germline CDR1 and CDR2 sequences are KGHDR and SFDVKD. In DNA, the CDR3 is TGTGCCACCAGTGATCGGAGGAGAGGCACAGATACGCAGTATTTT. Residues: CATSDRRRGTDTQYF.

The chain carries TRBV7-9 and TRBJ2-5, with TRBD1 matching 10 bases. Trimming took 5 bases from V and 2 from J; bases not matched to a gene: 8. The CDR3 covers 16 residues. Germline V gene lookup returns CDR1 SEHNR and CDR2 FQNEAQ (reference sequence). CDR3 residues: CASSLRDRGWQETQYF. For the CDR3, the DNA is TGTGCCAGCAGCCTACGGGACAGGGGTTGGCAAGAGACCCAGTACTTC.

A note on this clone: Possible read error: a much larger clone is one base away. The DNA of the CDR3 is TGCACCAGCAGCTTGGGGCAGAGCTCTGGAAACACCATATATTTT. It codes for CTSSLGQSSGNTIYF. V is TRBV5-1 and J is TRBJ1-3; D might be TRBD1 (5 bases). Germline assignment: CDR1 SGHRS and CDR2 YFSETQ. The CDR3 runs 15 residues. The full variable domain, with the rest looked up from reference TRBV5-1 and TRBJ1-3, is KAGVTQTPRYLIKTRGQQVTLSCSPISGHRSVSWYQQTPGQGLQFLFEYFSETQRNKGNFPGRFSGRQFSNSRSEMNVSTLELGDSALYLCTSSLGQSSGNTIYFGEGSWLTVV.

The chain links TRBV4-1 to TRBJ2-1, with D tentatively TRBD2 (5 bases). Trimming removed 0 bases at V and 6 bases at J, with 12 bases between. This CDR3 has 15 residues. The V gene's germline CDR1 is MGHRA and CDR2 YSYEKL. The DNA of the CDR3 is TGCGCCAGCAGCCAAGAACTGAGAGGGATCAATGAGCAGTTCTTC. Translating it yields CASSQELRGINEQFF.

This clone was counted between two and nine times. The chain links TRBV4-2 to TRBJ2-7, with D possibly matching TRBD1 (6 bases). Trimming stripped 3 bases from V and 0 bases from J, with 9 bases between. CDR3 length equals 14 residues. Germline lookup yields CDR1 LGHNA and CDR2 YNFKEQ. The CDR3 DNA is TGTGCCAGCAGCCAGACGGACAGCTCCTACGAGCAGTACTTC. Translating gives CASSQTDSSYEQYF.

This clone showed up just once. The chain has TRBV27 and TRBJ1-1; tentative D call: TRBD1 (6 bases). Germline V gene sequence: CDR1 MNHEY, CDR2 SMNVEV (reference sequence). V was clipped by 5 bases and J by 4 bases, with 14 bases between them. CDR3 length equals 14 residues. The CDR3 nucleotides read TGTGCCAGCAGTCCCCAGGGGTCGGGCACTGAAGCTTTCTTT. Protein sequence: CASSPQGSGTEAFF.

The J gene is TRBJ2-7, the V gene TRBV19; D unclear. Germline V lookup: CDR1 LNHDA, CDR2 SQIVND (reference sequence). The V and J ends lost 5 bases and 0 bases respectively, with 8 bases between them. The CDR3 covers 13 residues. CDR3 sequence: CASSHAYSYEQYF. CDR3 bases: TGTGCCAGTAGTCACGCCTACTCCTACGAGCAGTACTTC.

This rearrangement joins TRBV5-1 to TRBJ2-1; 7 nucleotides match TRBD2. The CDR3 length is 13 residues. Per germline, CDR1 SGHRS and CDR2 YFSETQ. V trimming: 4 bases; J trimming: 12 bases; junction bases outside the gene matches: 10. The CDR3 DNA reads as TGCGCCAGCAGCGACCTCGGGGCGGGGGTGCAGTTCTTC. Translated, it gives CASSDLGAGVQFF.